Following are 4 T cell receptor beta chains from one sample sequenced in a study of OX40 agonist ivuxolimab in advanced cancers. TCRdb keeps only in-frame clones here, not all; method: immunoSEQ multiplex PCR. The data contain tens of thousands of clones, about nine tenths of them singletons. The starting material was CD4+ or CD8+ T cells sorted from blood, obtained in a trial of the OX40 agonist ivuxolimab. The receptor source for this set is an adult with an advanced solid tumor such as melanoma, head and neck, liver or kidney cancer.

The chain uses TRBV7-9 and TRBJ2-1, with D possibly matching TRBD2 (5 bases). V lost 2 bases to trimming and J lost 4 bases, with 12 bases between them. Per the germline V gene, CDR1 is SEHNR and CDR2 is FQNEAQ (reference sequence). The CDR3 covers 15 residues. The CDR3, as DNA: TGTGCCAGCAGCTTAATGAGAGCGGATTACAATGAGCAGTTCTTC. It is translated as CASSLMRADYNEQFF.

The V call is TRBV5-1, the J call TRBJ2-5; no definite D call. The length of the CDR3 is 12 residues. The germline gives CDR1 SGHRS, CDR2 YFSETQ. V lost 2 bases, J lost 5 bases, and 7 bases lay in between. CDR3 amino acids: CASSFYGETQYF. Here the CDR3 DNA reads TGCGCCAGCAGCTTTTACGGGGAGACCCAGTACTTC.

The V gene is TRBV7-9, the J gene TRBJ1-1; 9 bases fit TRBD1. The CDR3 is 15 residues long. V shed 6 bases and J 5 bases; nucleotides not matched to a gene: 10. Germline CDR1 and CDR2: SEHNR and FQNEAQ (reference sequence). As DNA, the CDR3 is TGTGCCAGCAGTCCTTCCGGACAGGGGTTTACTGAAGCTTTCTTT. It encodes CASSPSGQGFTEAFF.

The chain links TRBV2 to TRBJ1-5; 7 bases map to TRBD1. Germline CDR1 SNHLY, CDR2 FYNNEI. The CDR3 runs to 17 residues. V shed 2 bases, J shed 1 base, and the junction held 8 bases outside the gene matches. CDR3 in DNA: TGTGCCAGCAGTGAAAGGGGGCCGCTTGTAAGCAATCAGCCCCAGCATTTT. Translating gives CASSERGPLVSNQPQHF. The full variable domain, rest sourced from reference TRBV2 and TRBJ1-5, is EPEVTQTPSHQVTQMGQEVILRCVPISNHLYFYWYRQILGQKVEFLVSFYNNEISEKSEIFDDQFSVERPDGSNFTLKIRSTKLEDSAMYFCASSERGPLVSNQPQHFGDGTRLSIL.